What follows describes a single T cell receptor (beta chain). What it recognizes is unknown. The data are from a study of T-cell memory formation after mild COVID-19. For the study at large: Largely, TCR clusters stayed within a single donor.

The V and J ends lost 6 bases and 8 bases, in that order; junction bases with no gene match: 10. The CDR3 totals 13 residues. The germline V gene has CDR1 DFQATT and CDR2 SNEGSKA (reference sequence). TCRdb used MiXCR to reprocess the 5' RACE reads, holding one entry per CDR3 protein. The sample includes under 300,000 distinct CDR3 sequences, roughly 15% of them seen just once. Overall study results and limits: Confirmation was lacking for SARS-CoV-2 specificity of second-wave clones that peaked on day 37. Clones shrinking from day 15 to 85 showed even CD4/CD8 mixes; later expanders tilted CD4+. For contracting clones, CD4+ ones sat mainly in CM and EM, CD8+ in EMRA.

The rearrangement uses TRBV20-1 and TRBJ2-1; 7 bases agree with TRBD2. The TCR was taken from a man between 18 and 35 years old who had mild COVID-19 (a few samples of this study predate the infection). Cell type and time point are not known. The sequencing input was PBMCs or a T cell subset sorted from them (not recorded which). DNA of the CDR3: TGCAGTGCGCCGGGACTCCGGGGGGATGAGCAGTTCTTC. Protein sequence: CSAPGLRGDEQFF.